The 13 T cell receptor beta chains below come from one sample, sequenced in a study of blood T cell repertoires in COVID-19. This table comes from immunoSEQ multiplex PCR, and its TCRdb copy is limited to in-frame clones, with some not included. The repertoire has about 220,000 clones, about 90% of them found once; the top ten carry under 2.5%. The specimen sequenced was peripheral blood. All receptors derive from a man aged 35 to 55 with active or convalescent COVID-19.

This chain links TRBV11-2 with TRBJ1-1; possible D gene TRBD1, 5 bases. CDR1 SGHAT and CDR2 FQNNGV come from the germline V gene. V was cut by 6 bases and J by 7 bases, with 12 bases left in between. The CDR3 is 12 amino acids. The CDR3 bases are TGTGCCAGCAGGGACATCAAGGGTGAAGCTTTCTTT. Translating it yields CASRDIKGEAFF.

CDR3 region: CAISETLGGGQTEAFF. The CDR3 DNA reads TGTGCCATCAGTGAGACCTTGGGCGGGGGTCAGACTGAAGCTTTCTTT. V is TRBV10-3 and J is TRBJ1-1, with D perhaps matching TRBD1 (5 bases). Germline CDR1 ENHRY, CDR2 SYGVKD. Trimming took off 2 bases at V and 5 bases at J, with 18 bases between the two ends. This CDR3 has 16 residues.

The chain uses TRBV7-3 and TRBJ2-3; 7 bases align to TRBD2. This CDR3 is 16 amino acids long. CDR1 is SGHTA, CDR2 FQGTGA, per germline. V lost 0 bases and J lost 2; bases outside the gene matches: 5. CDR3 sequence: CASSLTASGYTDTQYF. The CDR3, as DNA: TGTGCCAGCAGCTTAACGGCTAGCGGTTACACAGATACGCAGTATTTT.

This chain joins TRBV7-3 and TRBJ2-6; a possible D gene is TRBD1 (6 bases). The CDR3 extends over 17 amino acids. Trimming stripped 2 bases from V and 1 base from J, with 12 bases between. Germline CDR1 SGHTA, CDR2 FQGTGA. The CDR3 DNA sequence: TGTGCCAGCAGCTTATTGAACAGGGAGTCTGGGGCCAACGTCCTGACTTTC. As protein: CASSLLNRESGANVLTF.

This clone appeared a single time. This chain connects TRBV2 to TRBJ2-3, with 7 bases identical to TRBD1. Germline CDR1 is SNHLY and CDR2 is FYNNEI. The V segment lost 7 bases and the J segment 8 bases; nucleotides outside the gene matches: 12. CDR3 length equals 14 residues. The CDR3 sequence is CASTYGTADFTQYF. The CDR3 nucleotides are TGTGCCAGCACCTACGGGACAGCTGACTTTACGCAGTATTTT. The variable domain in full, with the rest retrieved from reference TRBV2 and TRBJ2-3, is EPEVTQTPSHQVTQMGQEVILRCVPISNHLYFYWYRQILGQKVEFLVSFYNNEISEKSEIFDDQFSVERPDGSNFTLKIRSTKLEDSAMYFCASTYGTADFTQYFGPGTRLTVL.

The chain links TRBV28 to TRBJ1-1, with 10 bases fitting TRBD1. Per germline, CDR1 MDHEN and CDR2 SYDVKM. There are 16 residues in the CDR3. Germline trimming cut 4 bases from V and 4 bases from J; bases unmatched to any gene: 9. CDR3 DNA: TGTGCCAGCAGTTCCCGGGACAGGGGATGGAGCACTGAAGCTTTCTTT. This translates into CASSSRDRGWSTEAFF.

The chain has TRBV5-1 and TRBJ1-6; no clear D. The CDR3 totals 15 residues. Trimming took off 0 bases at V and 8 bases at J, with 12 bases between the two ends. Germline V gene data show CDR1 as SGHRS and CDR2 as YFSETQ. CDR3 sequence: CASSLANPPDSPLHF. The DNA of the CDR3 is TGCGCCAGCAGCTTGGCTAACCCACCCGATTCACCCCTCCACTTT.

V usage is TRBV28 and J usage is TRBJ1-2; 7 bases line up with TRBD1. The CDR3 length is 14 residues. The J segment lost 4 bases and the V segment lost 4 bases, leaving 6 bases of the junction unmatched. Germline CDR1 and CDR2: MDHEN and SYDVKM. DNA for the CDR3: TGTGCCAGCAGTTGGGACAGTACCCCCTATGGCTACACCTTC. Translated, it gives CASSWDSTPYGYTF.

This clone was seen once. This chain links TRBV5-1 with TRBJ1-5; D gene ambiguous. The V gene's germline CDR1 is SGHRS and CDR2 YFSETQ. Trimming shortened V by 6 bases and J by 0 bases, and 16 bases separated the two germline ends. The CDR3 has 16 amino acids. DNA of the CDR3: TGCGCCAGCACCCCCATCGGGTTGTATAGCAATCAGCCCCAGCATTTT. As protein: CASTPIGLYSNQPQHF. The complete variable domain, with remaining parts taken from reference TRBV5-1 and TRBJ1-5, reads KAGVTQTPRYLIKTRGQQVTLSCSPISGHRSVSWYQQTPGQGLQFLFEYFSETQRNKGNFPGRFSGRQFSNSRSEMNVSTLELGDSALYLCASTPIGLYSNQPQHFGDGTRLSIL.

The chain uses TRBV7-3 and TRBJ1-2; D is uncertain. Germline CDR1 is SGHTA and CDR2 is FQGTGA. The CDR3 covers 15 residues. V gave up 0 bases and J gave up 0 bases, with 8 bases separating them. The DNA for the CDR3 is TGTGCCAGCAGCTTAACCAGAATACCTAACTATGGCTACACCTTC. Residues: CASSLTRIPNYGYTF.

The chain links TRBV11-2 to TRBJ1-5; 8 bases map to TRBD1. V lost 5 bases, J lost 2 bases, and 2 bases stayed unmatched. This CDR3 comprises 14 residues. The germline V gene encodes CDR1 SGHAT and CDR2 FQNNGV. In nucleotides, the CDR3 is TGTGCCAGCAGCGTGACAGGGGGCAATCAGCCCCAGCATTTT. It is translated as CASSVTGGNQPQHF.

In DNA, the CDR3 is TGTGCCAGCAGTTACGAGGGAAACTATGGCTACACCTTC. Translation gives CASSYEGNYGYTF. The rearrangement links TRBV6-5 to TRBJ1-2; D not certain. Germline loops: CDR1 MNHEY, CDR2 SVGAGI. The V gene lost 2 bases and the J gene lost 2 bases, with 6 bases spanning the gap. This CDR3 has 13 amino acids.

The chain combines TRBV27 with TRBJ2-7; TRBD2 might be the D (6 bases). Per germline, CDR1 MNHEY and CDR2 SMNVEV (reference sequence). The CDR3 sequence is 13 residues long. V was trimmed by 3 bases and J by 3 bases, leaving 9 bases between them. This chain's CDR3 is CASSFGEDYEQYF. The CDR3 coding sequence is TGTGCCAGCAGTTTTGGGGAGGACTACGAGCAGTACTTC.